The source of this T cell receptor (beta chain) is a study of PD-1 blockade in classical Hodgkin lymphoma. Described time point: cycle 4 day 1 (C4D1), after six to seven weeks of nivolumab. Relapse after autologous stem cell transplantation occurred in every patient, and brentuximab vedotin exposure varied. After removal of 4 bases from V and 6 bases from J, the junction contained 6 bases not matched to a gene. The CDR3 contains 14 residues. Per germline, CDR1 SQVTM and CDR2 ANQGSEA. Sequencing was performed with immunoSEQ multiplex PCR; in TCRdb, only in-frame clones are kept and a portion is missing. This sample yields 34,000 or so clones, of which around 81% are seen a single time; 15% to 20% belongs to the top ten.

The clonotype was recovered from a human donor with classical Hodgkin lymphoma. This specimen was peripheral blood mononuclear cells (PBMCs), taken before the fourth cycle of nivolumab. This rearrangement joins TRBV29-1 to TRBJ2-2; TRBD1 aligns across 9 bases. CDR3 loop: CSVVGTGTAGELFF. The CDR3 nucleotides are TGCAGCGTTGTCGGGACAGGGACCGCCGGGGAGCTGTTTTTT.